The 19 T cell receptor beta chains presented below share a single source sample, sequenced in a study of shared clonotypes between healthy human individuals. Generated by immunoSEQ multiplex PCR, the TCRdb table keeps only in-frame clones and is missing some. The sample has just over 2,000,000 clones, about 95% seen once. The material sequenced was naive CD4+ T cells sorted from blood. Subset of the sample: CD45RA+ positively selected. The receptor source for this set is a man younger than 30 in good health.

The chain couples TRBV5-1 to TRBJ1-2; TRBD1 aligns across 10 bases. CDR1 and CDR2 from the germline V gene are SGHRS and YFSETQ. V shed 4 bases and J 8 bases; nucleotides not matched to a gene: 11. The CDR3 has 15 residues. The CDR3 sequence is CASSLSGTGVIGYTF. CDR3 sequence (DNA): TGCGCCAGCAGCCTTTCCGGGACAGGGGTAATCGGCTACACCTTC.

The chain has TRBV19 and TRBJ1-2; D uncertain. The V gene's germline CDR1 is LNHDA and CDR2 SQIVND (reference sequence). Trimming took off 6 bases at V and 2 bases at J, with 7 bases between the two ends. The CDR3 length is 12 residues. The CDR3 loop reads CASRSQNYGYTF. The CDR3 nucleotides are TGTGCCAGTAGGAGCCAAAACTATGGCTACACCTTC.

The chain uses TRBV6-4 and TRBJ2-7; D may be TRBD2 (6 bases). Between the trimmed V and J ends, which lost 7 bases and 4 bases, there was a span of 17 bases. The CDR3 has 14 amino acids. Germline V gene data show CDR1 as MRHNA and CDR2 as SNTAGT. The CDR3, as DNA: TGTGCCAGCACCCTGACGGGAGCCGTGTACGAGCAGTACTTC. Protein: CASTLTGAVYEQYF.

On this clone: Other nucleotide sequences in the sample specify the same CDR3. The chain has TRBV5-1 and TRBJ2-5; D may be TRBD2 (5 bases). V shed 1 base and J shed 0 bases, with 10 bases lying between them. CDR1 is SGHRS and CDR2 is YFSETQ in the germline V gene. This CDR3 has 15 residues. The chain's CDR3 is CASSLSGGYQETQYF. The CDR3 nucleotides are TGCGCCAGCAGCTTGAGCGGCGGGTACCAAGAGACCCAGTACTTC.

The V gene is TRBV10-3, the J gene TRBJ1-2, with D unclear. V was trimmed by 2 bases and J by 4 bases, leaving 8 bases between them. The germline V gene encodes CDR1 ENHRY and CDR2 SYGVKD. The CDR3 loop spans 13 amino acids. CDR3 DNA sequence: TGTGCCATCAGTGAGGGGGAAGCCTATGGCTACACCTTC. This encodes CAISEGEAYGYTF.

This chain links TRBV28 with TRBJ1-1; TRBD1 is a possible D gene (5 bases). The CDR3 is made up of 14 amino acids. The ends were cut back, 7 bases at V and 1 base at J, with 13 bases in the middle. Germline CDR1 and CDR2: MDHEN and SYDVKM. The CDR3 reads CASTIPGGNTEAFF. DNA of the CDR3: TGTGCCAGCACAATTCCTGGGGGGAACACTGAAGCTTTCTTT.

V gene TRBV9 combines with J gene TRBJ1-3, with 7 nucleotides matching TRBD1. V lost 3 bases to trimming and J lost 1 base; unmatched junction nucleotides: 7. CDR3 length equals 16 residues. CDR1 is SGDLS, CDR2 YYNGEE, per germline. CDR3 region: CASSAMGQNSGNTIYF. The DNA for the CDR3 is TGTGCCAGCAGCGCGATGGGACAGAATTCTGGAAACACCATATATTTT. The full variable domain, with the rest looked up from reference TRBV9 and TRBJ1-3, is DSGVTQTPKHLITATGQRVTLRCSPRSGDLSVYWYQQSLDQGLQFLIQYYNGEERAKGNILERFSAQQFPDLHSELNLSSLELGDSALYFCASSAMGQNSGNTIYFGEGSWLTVV.

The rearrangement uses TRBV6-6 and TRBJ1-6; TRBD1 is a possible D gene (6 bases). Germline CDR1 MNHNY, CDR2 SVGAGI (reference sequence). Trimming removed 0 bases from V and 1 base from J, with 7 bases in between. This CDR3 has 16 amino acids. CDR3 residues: CASSYSGGSYNSPLHF. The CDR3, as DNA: TGTGCCAGCAGTTACTCAGGGGGATCCTATAATTCACCCCTCCACTTT.

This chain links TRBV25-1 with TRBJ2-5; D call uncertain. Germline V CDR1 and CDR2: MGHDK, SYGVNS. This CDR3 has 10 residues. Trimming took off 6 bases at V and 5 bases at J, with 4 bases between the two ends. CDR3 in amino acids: CASREETQYF. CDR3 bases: TGTGCCAGCAGGGAGGAGACCCAGTACTTC.

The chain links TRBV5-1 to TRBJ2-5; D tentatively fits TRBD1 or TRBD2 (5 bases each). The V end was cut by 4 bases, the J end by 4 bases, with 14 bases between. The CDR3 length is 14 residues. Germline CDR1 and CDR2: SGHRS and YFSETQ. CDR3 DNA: TGCGCCAGCAGCCCTACCCGGGGCGGAGAGACCCAGTACTTC. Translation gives CASSPTRGGETQYF.

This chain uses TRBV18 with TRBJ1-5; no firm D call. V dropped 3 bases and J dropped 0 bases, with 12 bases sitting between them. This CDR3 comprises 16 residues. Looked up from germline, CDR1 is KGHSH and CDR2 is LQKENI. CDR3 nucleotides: TGTGCCAGCTCACCGCTGGCTCCCGGTAGCAATCAGCCCCAGCATTTT. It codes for CASSPLAPGSNQPQHF.

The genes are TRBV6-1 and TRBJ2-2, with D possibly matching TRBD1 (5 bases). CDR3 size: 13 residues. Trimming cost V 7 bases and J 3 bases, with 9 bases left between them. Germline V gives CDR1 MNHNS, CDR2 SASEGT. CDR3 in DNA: TGTGCCAGCACGTTAGGGGACACCGGGGAGCTGTTTTTT. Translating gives CASTLGDTGELFF.

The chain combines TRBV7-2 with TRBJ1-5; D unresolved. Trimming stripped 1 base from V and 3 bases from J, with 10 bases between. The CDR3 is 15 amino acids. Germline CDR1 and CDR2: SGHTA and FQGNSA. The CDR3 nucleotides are TGTGCCAGCAGCTTAGTACTGGAAACCAATCAGCCCCAGCATTTT. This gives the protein CASSLVLETNQPQHF.

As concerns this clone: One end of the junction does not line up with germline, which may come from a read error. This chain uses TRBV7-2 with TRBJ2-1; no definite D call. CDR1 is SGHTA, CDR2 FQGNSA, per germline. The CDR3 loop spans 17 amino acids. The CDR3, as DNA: TGTGCCAGCACCTTACAGAGCCATCCGAGCTCCTACAATGAGCAGTTCTTC. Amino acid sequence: CASTLQSHPSSYNEQFF. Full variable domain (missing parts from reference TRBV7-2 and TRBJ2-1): GAGVSQSPSNKVTEKGKDVELRCDPISGHTALYWYRQSLGQGLEFLIYFQGNSAPDKSGLPSDRFSAERTGGSVSTLTIQRTQQEDSAVYLCASTLQSHPSSYNEQFFGPGTRLTVL.

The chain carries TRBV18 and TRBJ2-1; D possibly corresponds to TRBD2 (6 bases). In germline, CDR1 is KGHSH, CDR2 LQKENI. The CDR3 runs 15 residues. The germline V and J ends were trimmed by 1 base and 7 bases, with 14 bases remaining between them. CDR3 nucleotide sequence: TGTGCCAGCTCACCACGCCGGGACCGGGGGAATGAGCAGTTCTTC. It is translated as CASSPRRDRGNEQFF. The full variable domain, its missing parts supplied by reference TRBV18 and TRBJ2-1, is NAGVMQNPRHLVRRRGQEARLRCSPMKGHSHVYWYRQLPEEGLKFMVYLQKENIIDESGMPKERFSAEFPKEGPSILRIQQVVRGDSAAYFCASSPRRDRGNEQFFGPGTRLTVL.

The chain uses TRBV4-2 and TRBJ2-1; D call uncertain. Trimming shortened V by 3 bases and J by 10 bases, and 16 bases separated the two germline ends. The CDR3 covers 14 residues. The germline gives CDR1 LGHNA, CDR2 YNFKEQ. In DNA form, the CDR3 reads TGTGCCAGCAGCCAGGAAACATGGGCTCGGGAGCAGTTCTTC. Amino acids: CASSQETWAREQFF.

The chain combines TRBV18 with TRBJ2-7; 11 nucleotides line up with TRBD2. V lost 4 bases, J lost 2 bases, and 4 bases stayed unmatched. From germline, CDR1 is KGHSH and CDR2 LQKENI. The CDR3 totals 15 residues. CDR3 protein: CASSRGTSGTYEQYF. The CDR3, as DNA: TGTGCCAGCTCACGCGGGACTAGCGGAACCTACGAGCAGTACTTC. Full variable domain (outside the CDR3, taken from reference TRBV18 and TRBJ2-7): NAGVMQNPRHLVRRRGQEARLRCSPMKGHSHVYWYRQLPEEGLKFMVYLQKENIIDESGMPKERFSAEFPKEGPSILRIQQVVRGDSAAYFCASSRGTSGTYEQYFGPGTRLTVT.

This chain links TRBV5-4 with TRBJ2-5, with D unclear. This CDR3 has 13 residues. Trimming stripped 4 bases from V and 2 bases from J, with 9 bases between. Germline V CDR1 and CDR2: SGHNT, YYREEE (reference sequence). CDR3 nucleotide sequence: TGTGCCAGCAGCGGGCTCCTTCAAGAGACCCAGTACTTC. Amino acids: CASSGLLQETQYF.

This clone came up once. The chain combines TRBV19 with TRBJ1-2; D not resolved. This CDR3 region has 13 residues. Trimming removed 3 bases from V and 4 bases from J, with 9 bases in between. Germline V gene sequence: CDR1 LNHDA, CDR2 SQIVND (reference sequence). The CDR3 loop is CASSIRTFYGYTF. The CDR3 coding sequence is TGTGCCAGTAGTATCCGCACCTTCTATGGCTACACCTTC.